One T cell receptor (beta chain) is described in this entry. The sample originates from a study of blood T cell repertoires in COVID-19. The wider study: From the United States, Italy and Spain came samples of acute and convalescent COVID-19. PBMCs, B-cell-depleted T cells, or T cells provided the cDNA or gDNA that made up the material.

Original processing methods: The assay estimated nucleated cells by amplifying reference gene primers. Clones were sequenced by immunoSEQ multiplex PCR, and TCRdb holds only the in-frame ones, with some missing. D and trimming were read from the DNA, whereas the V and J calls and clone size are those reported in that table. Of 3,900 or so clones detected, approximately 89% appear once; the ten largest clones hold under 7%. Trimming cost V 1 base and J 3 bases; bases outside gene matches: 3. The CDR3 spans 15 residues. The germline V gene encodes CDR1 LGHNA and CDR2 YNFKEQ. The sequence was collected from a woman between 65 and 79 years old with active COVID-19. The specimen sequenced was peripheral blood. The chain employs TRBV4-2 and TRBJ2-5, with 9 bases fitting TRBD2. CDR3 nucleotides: TGTGCCAGCAGCCAAGCGCGGGGGGGCAAAGAGACCCAGTACTTC. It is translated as CASSQARGGKETQYF.